One and the same sample provided the 5 T cell receptor beta chains below, sequenced in a study of cytomegalovirus exposure and HLA in healthy donors. Vbeta (60) and Jbeta (13) primers were used in the PCR. Sequencing used immunoSEQ multiplex PCR; TCRdb keeps in-frame clones, though not all of them. The table shows some 35,000 clones, with almost 70% occurring only once. Sample: PBMCs. The receptors were sampled from a man aged 25-45 years in good health and CMV-seronegative.

This chain links TRBV20-1 with TRBJ2-7; D is ambiguous. V was cut by 1 base and J by 7 bases, with 8 bases left in between. This CDR3 is built from 11 residues. Per the germline V gene, CDR1 is DFQATT and CDR2 is SNEGSKA (reference sequence). The CDR3 loop is CSARARWEQYF. The CDR3 DNA is TGCAGTGCTAGAGCCAGGTGGGAGCAGTACTTC.

The count of this clone is one. The chain uses TRBV2 and TRBJ1-1; 9 bases align to TRBD1. The CDR3 consists of 14 residues. Germline V gene data show CDR1 as SNHLY and CDR2 as FYNNEI. The trim removed 5 bases at V and 3 bases at J, leaving 4 bases unmatched. The CDR3 DNA is TGTGCCAGCAGTAAACAGGGGGCACACACTGAAGCTTTCTTT. It yields the protein CASSKQGAHTEAFF.

The rearrangement joins TRBV6-1 to TRBJ1-2, with D possibly being TRBD1 (6 bases). The V gene's germline CDR1 is MNHNS and CDR2 SASEGT. This CDR3 comprises 14 residues. The V end was cut by 5 bases, the J end by 7 bases, with 17 bases between. The CDR3 nucleotides are TGTGCCAGCAGTCCCCTTGGGGGGGCCGGTGGCTACACCTTC. It translates to CASSPLGGAGGYTF.

The chain carries TRBV6-5 and TRBJ1-5, with D maybe TRBD1 (5 bases). V lost 5 bases, J lost 3 bases, and 14 bases lay in between. This CDR3 has 15 amino acids. Per germline, CDR1 MNHEY and CDR2 SVGAGI. The CDR3 region has the DNA TGTGCCAGCAGTCCAATCTGGACACCCAATCAGCCCCAGCATTTT. It codes for CASSPIWTPNQPQHF.

The chain has TRBV2 and TRBJ2-7; no reliable D call. There are 12 residues in the CDR3. V lost 3 bases and J 5 bases, leaving 8 bases between the germline ends. Germline V gene lookup returns CDR1 SNHLY and CDR2 FYNNEI. CDR3 coding DNA: TGTGCCAGCAGTGAGGGCCTAAACGAGCAGTACTTC. Translated, it gives CASSEGLNEQYF.